What follows are 7 T cell receptor beta chains derived from one specimen sequenced in a study of blood T cell repertoires in COVID-19 (dated by TCRdb to 2019 to 2021). Libraries were prepared through the immunoSEQ multiplex PCR assay. TCRdb stores this immuneACCESS table with in-frame sequences only. Part of the clones is absent; in the studies checked, under half of the shortfall reflects unresolved V genes, and no reason is known for the rest. Present in this sample are 200,000 to 250,000 clones, around 89% of which were seen just once. The biggest ten clones account for roughly 0.95% of the sample. The sequenced sample consisted of PBMCs or T cells enriched from blood (not recorded which). The receptors here all came from a man aged 45-65 years who had been exposed to COVID-19.

This rearrangement joins TRBV7-3 to TRBJ1-3; a weak D match, TRBD1 (5 bases). CDR3 length equals 13 residues. Per germline, CDR1 SGHTA and CDR2 FQGTGA. V was pared by 6 bases and J by 4 bases, with 10 bases between. The CDR3 sequence: CASRTAGGNTIYF. The CDR3, as DNA: TGTGCCAGCAGGACGGCAGGGGGAAACACCATATATTTT.

The rearrangement links TRBV5-1 to TRBJ2-5, with 7 bases identical to TRBD1. The CDR3 has 15 residues. V lost 3 bases and J lost 5; bases outside the gene matches: 10. Germline assignment: CDR1 SGHRS and CDR2 YFSETQ. The CDR3 loop reads CASSWTGTARETQYF. CDR3 coding DNA: TGCGCCAGCAGCTGGACCGGGACAGCGCGGGAGACCCAGTACTTC.

The rearrangement joins TRBV28 to TRBJ2-7; a possible D gene is TRBD2 (6 bases). Trimming took 0 bases from V and 3 from J, leaving 6 bases between them. Germline V CDR1 and CDR2: MDHEN, SYDVKM. CDR3 length: 13 amino acids. The CDR3 region is CASSLWTSYEQYV. CDR3 DNA sequence: TGTGCCAGCAGTTTATGGACTAGCTACGAGCAGTACGTC.

This sequence joins TRBV3-1 (or the pseudogene TRBV3-2) and TRBJ1-5, with TRBD1 as a possible D gene (5 bases). The germline V gene encodes CDR1 LGHDT and CDR2 YNNKEL (reference sequence). Trimming removed 0 bases from V and 11 bases from J, with 8 bases in between. There are 12 residues in the CDR3. The chain's CDR3 is CASSQEGGAQHF. CDR3 bases: TGTGCCAGCAGCCAAGAGGGGGGGGCCCAGCATTTT.

This rearrangement joins TRBV3-1 (or the pseudogene TRBV3-2) to TRBJ2-1; D might be TRBD1 (5 bases). Germline CDR1 is LGHDT and CDR2 is YNNKEL (reference sequence). This CDR3 contains 12 residues. V was clipped by 1 base and J by 9 bases, with 7 bases between them. CDR3 nucleotide sequence: TGTGCCAGCAGCCAAGGGGGCGTTGAGCAGTTCTTC. Translated, it gives CASSQGGVEQFF.

The chain recombines TRBV2 with TRBJ2-1; D not certain. Trimming shortened V by 5 bases and J by 0 bases, and 11 bases separated the two germline ends. Germline values: CDR1 SNHLY, CDR2 FYNNEI. The length of the CDR3 is 15 residues. The CDR3 here is CASSRQFPSYNEQFF. CDR3 DNA: TGTGCCAGCAGTCGACAATTTCCCTCCTACAATGAGCAGTTCTTC. Filled out from reference TRBV2 and TRBJ2-1, the complete variable domain reads EPEVTQTPSHQVTQMGQEVILRCVPISNHLYFYWYRQILGQKVEFLVSFYNNEISEKSEIFDDQFSVERPDGSNFTLKIRSTKLEDSAMYFCASSRQFPSYNEQFFGPGTRLTVL.

The CDR3 region is CATMDRVNSPLHF. The CDR3 coding sequence is TGTGCCACGATGGACAGGGTTAATTCACCCCTCCACTTT. The V gene is TRBV10-3, the J gene TRBJ1-6, with TRBD1 matching 8 bases. The CDR3 is 13 residues long. Germline-derived CDR1 and CDR2 are ENHRY and SYGVKD. V lost 10 bases to trimming and J lost 6 bases; unmatched junction nucleotides: 5.